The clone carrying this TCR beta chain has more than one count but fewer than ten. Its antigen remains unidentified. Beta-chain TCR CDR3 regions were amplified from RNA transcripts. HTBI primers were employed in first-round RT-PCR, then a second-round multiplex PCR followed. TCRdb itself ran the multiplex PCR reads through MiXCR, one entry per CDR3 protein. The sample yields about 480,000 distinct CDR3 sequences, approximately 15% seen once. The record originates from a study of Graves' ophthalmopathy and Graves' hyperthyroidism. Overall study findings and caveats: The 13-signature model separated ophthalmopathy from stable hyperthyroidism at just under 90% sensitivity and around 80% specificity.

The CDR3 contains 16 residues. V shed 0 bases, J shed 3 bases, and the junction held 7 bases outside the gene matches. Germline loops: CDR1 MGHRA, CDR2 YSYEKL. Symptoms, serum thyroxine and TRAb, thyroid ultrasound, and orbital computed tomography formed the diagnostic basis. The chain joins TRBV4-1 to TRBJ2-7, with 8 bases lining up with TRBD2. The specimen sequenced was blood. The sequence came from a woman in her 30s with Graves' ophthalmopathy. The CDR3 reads CASSQESSGGYYEQYF. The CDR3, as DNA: TGCGCCAGCAGCCAAGAATCAAGCGGGGGTTACTACGAGCAGTACTTC.